Below are 10 T cell receptor beta chains sequenced from a single sample in a study of cytomegalovirus exposure and HLA in healthy donors (dated by TCRdb to between 2016 and 2019). Libraries came from the immunoSEQ multiplex PCR assay. A mixture of 60 forward primers for TCR Vbeta segments and 13 reverse primers for TCR Jbeta segments was used in the multiplex PCR. What TCRdb holds here is the immuneACCESS table cut down to in-frame rearrangements. Part of the clones is not present; checked against another copy, under half of the missing clones reflect an unresolved V gene, and the others are unexplained. The sample yields roughly 140,000 clones; about three fifths were counted once. The leading ten clones occupy around 3% of the sample. Source material: PBMCs. The source is a woman aged 25 to 39 in good health and CMV-seropositive.

The chain carries TRBV7-9 and TRBJ2-2; 7 bases match TRBD2. Trimming removed 4 bases from V and 6 bases from J; junction bases left unmatched: 2. CDR3 length: 13 residues. Germline V lookup: CDR1 SEHNR, CDR2 FQNEAQ (reference sequence). CDR3 sequence (DNA): TGTGCCAGCAGCTCCGCGGGGGCCGGGGAGCTGTTTTTT. This sequence encodes CASSSAGAGELFF.

This sequence joins TRBV30 and TRBJ1-4; TRBD1 matches 10 bases. The CDR3 runs to 13 residues. Germline CDR1 is GTSNPN and CDR2 is SVGIG (reference sequence). V gave up 3 bases and J gave up 8 bases; unmatched junction bases: 3. The CDR3 sequence: CAWSRQGAEKLFF. Written as DNA, the CDR3 is TGTGCCTGGAGCAGACAGGGGGCCGAAAAACTGTTTTTT. Based on the CDR3 plus reference TRBV30 and TRBJ1-4, the full variable domain is SQTIHQWPATLVQPVGSPLSLECTVEGTSNPNLYWYRQAAGRGLQLLFYSVGIGQISSEVPQNLSASRPQDRQFILSSKKLLLSDSGFYLCAWSRQGAEKLFFGSGTQLSVL.

The chain combines TRBV29-1 with TRBJ2-5; 7 bases agree with TRBD1. Germline V gives CDR1 SQVTM, CDR2 ANQGSEA. The V segment lost 6 bases and the J segment 2 bases; nucleotides outside the gene matches: 3. This CDR3 is 12 amino acids long. This CDR3 is CSVRQGQETQYF. DNA for the CDR3: TGCAGCGTCCGACAGGGACAAGAGACCCAGTACTTC.

The rearrangement joins TRBV5-1 to TRBJ2-3, with D tentatively TRBD2 (7 bases). The CDR3 spans 17 residues. V gave up 0 bases and J gave up 2 bases, with 16 bases separating them. The germline V gene encodes CDR1 SGHRS and CDR2 YFSETQ. The CDR3 here is CASSLVVAGASTDTQYF. The CDR3 DNA sequence: TGCGCCAGCAGCTTGGTCGTTGCGGGGGCCTCCACAGATACGCAGTATTTT. Together with reference TRBV5-1 and TRBJ2-3, the CDR3 gives the full variable domain: KAGVTQTPRYLIKTRGQQVTLSCSPISGHRSVSWYQQTPGQGLQFLFEYFSETQRNKGNFPGRFSGRQFSNSRSEMNVSTLELGDSALYLCASSLVVAGASTDTQYFGPGTRLTVL.

This clone was seen a few times. The CDR3 DNA follows: TGCGCCAGCAGCTTGGGTGGAGCGGTGATCTCCTACGAGCAGTACTTC. Its protein is CASSLGGAVISYEQYF. V usage is TRBV5-1 and J usage is TRBJ2-7, with a possible D match to TRBD2 (5 bases). Germline assignment: CDR1 SGHRS and CDR2 YFSETQ. There are 16 residues in the CDR3. V was clipped by 0 bases and J by 0 bases, with 13 bases between them. The full variable domain, completed using reference TRBV5-1 and TRBJ2-7, is KAGVTQTPRYLIKTRGQQVTLSCSPISGHRSVSWYQQTPGQGLQFLFEYFSETQRNKGNFPGRFSGRQFSNSRSEMNVSTLELGDSALYLCASSLGGAVISYEQYFGPGTRLTVT.

V usage is TRBV11-1 and J usage is TRBJ2-3, with D possibly matching TRBD1 (7 bases). The germline V gene has CDR1 SGHAT and CDR2 FQDESV (reference sequence). V lost 5 bases and J lost 6, with 15 bases in between. The CDR3 contains 14 residues. CDR3 loop: CASSLGGTEDTQYF. CDR3 nucleotides: TGTGCCAGCAGCCTCGGAGGGACAGAGGATACGCAGTATTTT.

The chain has TRBV28 and TRBJ1-5; D gene ambiguous. The germline gives CDR1 MDHEN, CDR2 SYDVKM. The CDR3 has 15 amino acids. V was clipped by 5 bases and J by 11 bases, with 22 bases between them. The CDR3 loop is CASSAPGAAFSAQHF. As DNA, the CDR3 is TGTGCCAGCAGTGCCCCCGGAGCAGCCTTTTCAGCCCAGCATTTT.

In nucleotides, the CDR3 is TGCGCCAGCAGAACACAGACAGGTCAAAGTCTCTATGGCTACACCTTC. Translating it yields CASRTQTGQSLYGYTF. The V and J genes are TRBV5-1 and TRBJ1-2, with D possibly TRBD1 on 6 matching bases. The CDR3 is made up of 16 amino acids. V was trimmed by 5 bases and J by 4 bases, leaving 21 bases between them. CDR1 is SGHRS, CDR2 YFSETQ, per germline.

This clone has just a few counts. V gene TRBV5-4 combines with J gene TRBJ2-6, with D possibly being TRBD2 (6 bases). Germline lookup yields CDR1 SGHNT and CDR2 YYREEE (reference sequence). The CDR3 contains 18 residues. Trimming removed 3 bases from V and 0 bases from J, with 16 bases in between. The CDR3 sequence is CASSSGLYPVSGANVLTF. The CDR3 DNA follows: TGTGCCAGCAGCTCGGGACTTTACCCCGTCTCTGGGGCCAACGTCCTGACTTTC.

This clone was seen just once. The J gene is TRBJ2-3, the V gene TRBV4-2; the match to TRBD2 covers 10 bases. This CDR3 is 17 amino acids long. Germline CDR1 and CDR2: LGHNA and YNFKEQ. J lost 3 bases, V lost 0 bases, and 6 bases had no gene match. The CDR3 region is CASSQEPGLATTDTQYF. The CDR3 coding sequence is TGTGCCAGCAGCCAAGAGCCGGGACTAGCGACTACAGATACGCAGTATTTT.